The sequence of this T cell receptor beta chain was determined in a study of shared clonotypes between healthy human individuals. Only in-frame clones appear in the TCRdb table, and some are missing; sequencing was by immunoSEQ multiplex PCR. The data show 2 million to 2.5 million clones, 95% seen once. CDR3 size: 15 residues. Between the trimmed V and J ends, which lost 5 bases and 0 bases, there was a span of 13 bases. Germline V gene data show CDR1 as MDHEN and CDR2 as SYDVKM. This sequence was found in a man younger than 35 in good health. The gene calls are TRBV28 and TRBJ1-1, with a tentative D call TRBD1 (5 bases). The sequenced material came from naive CD4+ T cells sorted from blood. The sample's subset: CD45RA+ positively selected. The CDR3 reads CASSMLTALNTEAFF. CDR3 DNA: TGTGCCAGCAGTATGCTGACAGCCCTGAACACTGAAGCTTTCTTT.